This is a list of T cell receptor beta chains from one sample in a study of T cell responses to AZD1222 COVID-19 vaccine. Assay used: immunoSEQ multiplex PCR; TCRdb lists only in-frame clones, some missing. This table holds about 110,000 clones, about nine tenths found once. This specimen consisted of peripheral blood, obtained 28 days after the second AZD1222 dose. Every receptor here comes from an adult who received the AZD1222 COVID-19 vaccine. Each CDR3 is given with its conserved first and last residue. Each record gives: D gene, J gene, clone size, CDR3 length, V gene, CDR3 DNA, CDR3 protein. A D gene is named only where the DNA matches it firmly. Some rows have no size entry. The others give once, few or many, or a class for an expanded clone.

TRBD1,TRBJ1-1,NA,15,TRBV6-1,TGTGCCAGCAGTGAGCCGGGACAGATGAACACTGAAGCTTTCTTT,CASSEPGQMNTEAFF
NA,TRBJ2-7,NA,12,TRBV6-5,TGTGCCAGCAGACTCGACAGGTACGAGCAGTACTTC,CASRLDRYEQYF
NA,TRBJ1-2,NA,16,TRBV27,TGTGCCAGCAGTTTAAACGGTGGGGAAGTATACTATGGCTACACCTTC,CASSLNGGEVYYGYTF
TRBD2,TRBJ2-2,NA,13,TRBV7-2,TGTGCCAGCAACCCTAGCGGGACCGGGGAGCTGTTTTTT,CASNPSGTGELFF
NA,TRBJ2-2,NA,14,TRBV6-5,TGTGCCAGCACGCGACAGACAAACACCGGGGAGCTGTTTTTT,CASTRQTNTGELFF
NA,TRBJ2-6,NA,16,TRBV7-9,TGTGCCAGCAGCTTAGCGGTGGCCTCTGGGGCCAACGTCCTGACTTTC,CASSLAVASGANVLTF
NA,TRBJ1-2,NA,13,TRBV10-3,TGTGCCATCAGTGAGTCCCAGGTGCACGGCTACACCTTC,CAISESQVHGYTF
NA,TRBJ1-6,NA,14,TRBV2,TGTGCCAGCAAGTTGACGGCCTATAATTCACCCCTCCACTTT,CASKLTAYNSPLHF
NA,TRBJ2-1,NA,12,TRBV24-1,TGTGCCACCTCCAGCCCGGGGGATGAGCAGTTCTTC,CATSSPGDEQFF
TRBD1,TRBJ1-1,NA,13,TRBV10-3,TGTGCCACCGCCGAGGGGGCGAACACTGAAGCTTTCTTT,CATAEGANTEAFF
NA,TRBJ2-7,NA,15,TRBV11-2,TGTGCCAGCAGCTTTATTTCAGGGAGCTCCTACGAGCAGTACTTC,CASSFISGSSYEQYF
NA,TRBJ2-7,NA,12,TRBV28,TGTGCCAGCCAGGAAGGGAGCTACGAGCAGTACTTC,CASQEGSYEQYF
NA,TRBJ1-6,NA,16,TRBV2,TGTGCCAGCAGTGAAGGTGAGGGGGGCTATAATTCACCCCTCCACTTT,CASSEGEGGYNSPLHF
NA,TRBJ2-7,NA,12,TRBV18,TGTGCCAGCTCACCAACAGCCTCCGAGCAGTACTTC,CASSPTASEQYF
NA,TRBJ2-1,NA,16,TRBV5-6,TGTGCCAGCAGCTCGTTGGGGGACTTCTCCTACAATGAGCAGTTCTTC,CASSSLGDFSYNEQFF
NA,TRBJ1-2,NA,14,TRBV3-1/TRBV3-2,TGTGCCAGCACCCCAGGAGCTTCTAACTATGGCTACACCTTC,CASTPGASNYGYTF
TRBD1,TRBJ2-2,NA,15,TRBV5-1,TGCGCCAGCAGCTTGGTTACAGGGGTCACCGGGGAGCTGTTTTTT,CASSLVTGVTGELFF
TRBD1,TRBJ1-2,NA,16,TRBV28,TGTGCCACCCTCCCCGGGTCCCCCGACAGGGTGAGGGGCTACACCTTC,CATLPGSPDRVRGYTF
TRBD1,TRBJ2-1,once,15,TRBV5-6,TGTGCCAGCAGCTTGGACAGGGGATATTACAATGAGCAGTTCTTC,CASSLDRGYYNEQFF
NA,TRBJ2-7,once,14,TRBV7-2,TGTGCCAGCAGCGGAAGGGCCGGCAGGTACGAGCAGTACTTC,CASSGRAGRYEQYF
TRBD1,TRBJ1-3,NA,17,TRBV6-1,TGTGCCAGCAGTGAAGCGCTTCAGGGGGCATCTGGAAACACCATATATTTT,CASSEALQGASGNTIYF
NA,TRBJ2-2,NA,17,TRBV4-3,TGCGCCAGCAGCCAAGATTTTGGGCAGGGAAGCCCCGGGGAGCTGTTTTTT,CASSQDFGQGSPGELFF